The 24 T cell receptor beta chains below all came from one sample that was sequenced in a study of regulatory T cells in long-lasting Graves disease. This sample's time point: persistent/refractory GD, antithyroid drugs over 5 years with positive TRAb. PBMCs were the source of the RNA used for TCR sequencing. Relying on iRepertoire HTBI primers and Arm-PCR of CDR3 regions, the team built TCR beta libraries. TCRdb called the multiplex PCR reads again in MiXCR, with one record for every CDR3 protein. The table lists 300,000 to 500,000 distinct CDR3 sequences, under 25% of them singletons. The sample here was peripheral blood mononuclear cells (PBMCs), taken when the disease was refractory, from a patient treated with antithyroid drugs. The origin of the receptors is a female donor with Graves disease.

The V gene is TRBV28, the J gene TRBJ1-1, with D unresolved. The CDR3 spans 13 residues. Trimming left V 3 bases short and J 4 bases short, with 9 bases between. Germline values: CDR1 MDHEN, CDR2 SYDVKM. DNA for the CDR3: TGTGCCAGCAGTTTTCTCCCGAGCACTGAAGCTTTCTTT. It specifies CASSFLPSTEAFF.

This clonotype was found many times. The gene calls are TRBV5-1 and TRBJ2-7, with D perhaps TRBD2 (6 bases). V dropped 0 bases and J dropped 2 bases, with 12 bases sitting between them. Germline V gene sequence: CDR1 SGHRS, CDR2 YFSETQ. There are 15 residues in the CDR3. As DNA, the CDR3 is TGCGCCAGCAGCTTGGCCGGCGGGGTTGCCTACGAGCAGTACTTC. This gives the protein CASSLAGGVAYEQYF.

This clonotype was seen repeatedly, ten times or more. The chain couples TRBV18 to TRBJ2-1; D not resolved. V lost 3 bases and J 6 bases, leaving 6 bases between the germline ends. CDR3 size: 12 residues. CDR1 is KGHSH and CDR2 is LQKENI in the germline V gene. The CDR3 coding sequence is TGTGCCAGCTCACCTCTCGGCAATGAGCAGTTCTTC. Translated, it gives CASSPLGNEQFF. The full variable domain, with the rest looked up from reference TRBV18 and TRBJ2-1, is NAGVMQNPRHLVRRRGQEARLRCSPMKGHSHVYWYRQLPEEGLKFMVYLQKENIIDESGMPKERFSAEFPKEGPSILRIQQVVRGDSAAYFCASSPLGNEQFFGPGTRLTVL.

This clonotype has a count of ten or more. This chain joins TRBV13 and TRBJ2-2, with 9 bases that match TRBD2. The trim removed 5 bases at V and 5 bases at J, leaving 3 bases unmatched. There are 14 residues in the CDR3. Germline CDR1 and CDR2: PRHDT and FYEKMQ (reference sequence). CDR3 sequence reads: CASSLSGRTGELFF. In DNA form, the CDR3 reads TGTGCCAGCAGCCTTAGCGGGAGAACCGGGGAGCTGTTTTTT.

V gene TRBV7-9 combines with J gene TRBJ2-7, with TRBD1 as a possible D gene (5 bases). Trimming removed 5 bases from V and 5 bases from J, with 22 bases in between. This CDR3 has 16 residues. CDR1 SEHNR and CDR2 FQNEAQ come from the germline V gene (reference sequence). This CDR3 reads CASSGPGWSTVHEQYF. The CDR3 DNA sequence: TGTGCCAGCAGCGGCCCAGGGTGGTCAACGGTCCACGAGCAGTACTTC. Variable domain in full (rest from reference TRBV7-9 and TRBJ2-7): DTGVSQNPRHKITKRGQNVTFRCDPISEHNRLYWYRQTLGQGPEFLTYFQNEAQLEKSRLLSDRFSAERPKGSFSTLEIQRTEQGDSAMYLCASSGPGWSTVHEQYFGPGTRLTVT.

V gene TRBV2 combines with J gene TRBJ2-2; a possible D gene is TRBD1 (5 bases). This CDR3 is built from 16 residues. Germline CDR1 reads SNHLY; CDR2 reads FYNNEI. V lost 5 bases, J lost 3 bases, and 16 bases lay in between. The DNA of the CDR3 is TGTGCCAGCAGTTTGGGTGGTCAGGGATACACCGGGGAGCTGTTTTTT. Amino acids: CASSLGGQGYTGELFF.

This clonotype was seen ten or more times. V gene TRBV25-1 combines with J gene TRBJ2-7, with 8 bases matching TRBD1. V was clipped by 4 bases and J by 1 base; unmatched bases: 6. CDR1 and CDR2 (germline): MGHDK, SYGVNS. CDR3 length: 15 amino acids. This CDR3 is CASSGRTGISYEQYF. CDR3 in DNA: TGTGCCAGCAGTGGACGGACAGGGATATCCTACGAGCAGTACTTC.

This clonotype was picked up many times. This chain links TRBV12-3 or TRBV12-4 with TRBJ2-6; TRBD2 is a possible D gene (6 bases). CDR3 size: 15 residues. V gave up 7 bases and J gave up 2 bases, with 12 bases separating them. The CDR3 DNA reads as TGTGCCAGCACCCTCCGGGGGACTGGGGCCAACGTCCTGACTTTC. This codes for CASTLRGTGANVLTF.

This sequence joins TRBV7-2 and TRBJ2-5; 14 bases align to TRBD2. The CDR3 is 17 residues long. CDR1 is SGHTA and CDR2 is FQGNSA in the germline V gene. V lost 8 bases to trimming and J lost 5 bases; unmatched junction nucleotides: 13. In nucleotides, the CDR3 is TGTGCCAGCGGAGGGACTAGCGGGAGTAAAGGTCGGGAGACCCAGTACTTC. It codes for CASGGTSGSKGRETQYF.

The chain combines TRBV20-1 with TRBJ2-2, with D possibly matching TRBD2 (5 bases). Germline V CDR1 and CDR2: DFQATT, SNEGSKA (reference sequence). Trimming took 2 bases from V and 1 from J, leaving 11 bases between them. The CDR3 is 15 residues long. The CDR3 reads CSARLRAQNTGELFF. The CDR3 DNA reads as TGCAGTGCTAGATTGCGGGCTCAGAACACCGGGGAGCTGTTTTTT.

There are many counts of this clonotype. The chain combines TRBV28 with TRBJ1-4; no firm D call. There are 14 residues in the CDR3. V was shortened by 6 bases and J by 2 bases, with 10 bases between the two germline ends. The germline gives CDR1 MDHEN, CDR2 SYDVKM. The CDR3 protein is CASSSPGTNEKLFF. The CDR3 DNA is TGTGCCAGCAGCTCCCCCGGGACTAATGAAAAACTGTTTTTT.

The chain couples TRBV4-3 to TRBJ1-5; 7 nucleotides align to TRBD1. J gave up 4 bases and V 0 bases, and 3 bases lay outside the gene matches. This CDR3 contains 15 residues. Germline CDR1 and CDR2: LGHNA and YSLEER. The CDR3 DNA follows: TGCGCCAGCAGCCAAGAGACAGGGAGAAATCAGCCCCAGCATTTT. Translating gives CASSQETGRNQPQHF.

About this clonotype: This may come from a read error, since a much larger clone is one base off. The chain has TRBV15 and TRBJ1-2; possible D gene TRBD1, 6 bases. Trimming left V 4 bases short and J 4 bases short, with 10 bases between. This CDR3 comprises 13 residues. The germline V gene has CDR1 LNHNV and CDR2 YYDKDF (reference sequence). The CDR3 DNA reads TGTGCCACCAGCACAGGGGCCTGCTATGGCTACACCTTC. As protein: CATSTGACYGYTF. The full variable domain, rest sourced from reference TRBV15 and TRBJ1-2, is DAMVIQNPRYQVTQFGKPVTLSCSQTLNHNVMYWYQQKSSQAPKLLFHYYDKDFNNEADTPDNFQSRRPNTSFCFLDIRSPGLGDTAMYLCATSTGACYGYTFGSGTRLTVV.

This clonotype was seen just once. The genes are TRBV6-2 or TRBV6-3 and TRBJ2-3; D may be TRBD1 or TRBD2 (6 bases each). The CDR3 sequence is 18 residues long. Trimming pared 5 bases from V and 7 bases from J, leaving 28 bases between. In germline, CDR1 is MNHEY, CDR2 SVGEGT. CDR3 sequence: CASSGDWGHRAGDNTQYF. The CDR3 DNA reads TGTGCCAGCAGTGGCGATTGGGGACACAGAGCGGGCGATAATACGCAGTATTTT.

At least ten counts were recorded for this clonotype. The chain has TRBV30 and TRBJ1-1; D might be TRBD1 (6 bases). The CDR3 has 11 residues. Germline V gene sequence: CDR1 GTSNPN, CDR2 SVGIG (reference sequence). With 5 bases removed from V and 11 bases from J, the gap between germline ends came to 15 bases. CDR3 amino acids: CAWAAGARAFF. CDR3 nucleotide sequence: TGTGCCTGGGCGGCGGGGGCCCGGGCTTTCTTT.

The V call is TRBV20-1, the J call TRBJ2-2, with D possibly being TRBD2 (5 bases). CDR3 length equals 14 residues. Germline loops: CDR1 DFQATT, CDR2 SNEGSKA (reference sequence). Trimming stripped 3 bases from V and 4 bases from J, with 12 bases between. The CDR3 nucleotides are TGCAGTGCTAGCCCCAGCGGACTCACCGGGGAGCTGTTTTTT. Translated, it gives CSASPSGLTGELFF.

This clonotype was counted many times. V usage is TRBV19 and J usage is TRBJ1-1; D is ambiguous. Germline V gene sequence: CDR1 LNHDA, CDR2 SQIVND (reference sequence). The CDR3 totals 13 residues. The V end lost 3 bases, the J end lost 1 base, and 6 bases lay between the germline ends. The CDR3 nucleotides are TGTGCCAGTAGTATGACGTCGAACACTGAAGCTTTCTTT. Its translation is CASSMTSNTEAFF.

A few counts support this clonotype. V is TRBV4-1 and J is TRBJ2-7, with D hard to call. The CDR3 length is 15 residues. CDR1 and CDR2 (germline): MGHRA, YSYEKL. V dropped 3 bases and J dropped 3 bases, with 15 bases sitting between them. Here the CDR3 reads CASSHSLSDLYEQYF. The CDR3 DNA reads as TGCGCCAGCAGCCACAGTTTGTCTGACCTCTACGAGCAGTACTTC.

To note about this clonotype: With a much larger clone just one base away, this may be a read error. The genes are TRBV2 and TRBJ1-5; 8 positions agree with TRBD1. The CDR3 is 14 amino acids. The germline V gene encodes CDR1 SNHLY and CDR2 FYNNEI. V lost 11 bases, J lost 0 bases, and 6 bases stayed unmatched. CDR3 amino acids: CAGDRGDSNQPQHF. In DNA form, the CDR3 reads TGTGCCGGCGACAGGGGAGATAGCAATCAGCCCCAGCATTTT.

Remarks on this clonotype: A junction end diverges from the germline sequence, so it may reflect a read error. The rearrangement uses TRBV6-2 or TRBV6-3 and TRBJ1-2; 8 bases align to TRBD1. The CDR3 totals 15 residues. CDR1 MNHEY and CDR2 SVGEGT come from the germline V gene. The CDR3 DNA reads as TGTGCCAGCAGTTCAAAGACAGGGGCCTCCTATGGCCACACCTTC. It translates to CASSSKTGASYGHTF.

This rearrangement joins TRBV20-1 to TRBJ1-5, with D perhaps TRBD1 (6 bases). V was trimmed by 2 bases and J by 2 bases, leaving 7 bases between them. CDR1 and CDR2 (germline): DFQATT, SNEGSKA (reference sequence). This CDR3 spans 13 amino acids. CDR3 nucleotides: TGCAGTGCTAGACGGACAGGCAATCAGCCCCAGCATTTT. Amino acids: CSARRTGNQPQHF.

In its sample, this clonotype was seen many times. V gene TRBV2 combines with J gene TRBJ2-4, with no clear D. The CDR3 is 15 amino acids. Germline lookup yields CDR1 SNHLY and CDR2 FYNNEI. Between the trimmed V and J ends, which lost 3 bases and 4 bases, there was a span of 13 bases. The CDR3 DNA sequence: TGTGCCAGCAGTGAGCGTAGCAAGGGTAAAAACATTCAGTACTTC. It specifies CASSERSKGKNIQYF.

This clonotype has at least ten counts. This chain connects TRBV28 to TRBJ1-1, with D maybe TRBD1 (5 bases). Looked up from germline, CDR1 is MDHEN and CDR2 is SYDVKM. Trimming took 9 bases from V and 5 from J, leaving 16 bases between them. The CDR3 is 13 residues long. The CDR3 DNA reads as TGTGCCAGTCTTTCCCAGGGTCGGACTGAAGCTTTCTTT. Amino acids: CASLSQGRTEAFF.

The CDR3 region has the DNA TGTGCCAGCAGCTTAGCGGACTTGGGCTACGAGCAGTACTTC. This gives the protein CASSLADLGYEQYF. The chain uses TRBV7-9 and TRBJ2-7; perhaps TRBD2 as D (5 bases). Trimming removed 0 bases at V and 3 bases at J, with 9 bases between. Germline V gene lookup returns CDR1 SEHNR and CDR2 FQNEAQ (reference sequence). The CDR3 spans 14 residues.